A selection of T cell receptor beta chains follows, all from one sample in a study of blood T cells in healthy people across ages. In TCRdb, the 5' RACE reads were re-called with MiXCR into one record per CDR3 protein. The repertoire holds 1.5 million to 2 million distinct CDR3 sequences, roughly 43% seen once, with 23% in the top ten. The specimen was blood. These receptors originate from a human donor in good health. Both conserved end residues are part of each CDR3. A D gene is named only where the DNA matches it firmly. Only some rows state a clone size, as once, few, many or a class for expanded clones.

TRBV11-3,TRBJ2-2,TRBD1,few,CASSSGQGATGELFF,TGTGCCAGCAGCTCGGGACAGGGGGCGACCGGGGAGCTGTTTTTT
TRBV5-1,TRBJ2-3,.,.,CASSFYRLTDTQYF,TGCGCCAGCAGCTTTTACAGGCTGACAGATACGCAGTATTTT
TRBV28,TRBJ2-5,TRBD1,few,CASSPPSATGQSQYF,TGTGCCAGCAGTCCACCCTCCGCGACAGGGCAATCGCAGTACTTC
TRBV5-4,TRBJ1-2,TRBD1,.,CASSTRTGASYGYTF,TGTGCCAGCAGCACCCGGACAGGCGCATCCTATGGCTACACCTTC
TRBV11-2,TRBJ2-1,.,once,CASSPRYKSREEQFF,TGTGCCAGCAGCCCCCGCTATAAGTCTAGAGAAGAGCAGTTCTTC
TRBV6-4,TRBJ1-5,.,.,CASSRDFGNQPQHF,TGTGCCAGCAGCCGCGATTTCGGCAATCAGCCCCAGCATTTT
TRBV5-1,TRBJ1-1,TRBD1,.,CASSSYAPGTGSEAFF,TGCGCCAGCAGCTCGTACGCCCCCGGGACAGGGTCAGAAGCTTTCTTT
TRBV6-4,TRBJ2-1,TRBD2,few,CASRRLAGGLGDEQFF,TGTGCCAGCAGACGACTAGCGGGGGGTCTTGGGGATGAGCAGTTCTTC
TRBV5-1,TRBJ2-5,.,.,CASSWGAYDETQYF,TGCGCCAGCAGCTGGGGGGCGTATGATGAGACCCAGTACTTC
TRBV5-1,TRBJ1-2,TRBD1,.,CASSWTGRYGYTF,TGCGCCAGCAGCTGGACAGGGCGGTATGGCTACACCTTC
TRBV7-2,TRBJ1-2,.,.,CASSFTGTEHWYGYTF,TGTGCCAGCAGCTTTACCGGGACGGAGCATTGGTATGGCTACACCTTC
TRBV7-6,TRBJ2-7,.,few,CASSLEGGRGLPREQYF,TGTGCCAGCAGCTTAGAAGGGGGAAGGGGACTCCCTCGGGAGCAGTACTTC
TRBV4-1,TRBJ2-7,.,many,CASSQGGTASYEQYF,TGCGCCAGCAGCCAAGGAGGGACTGCTTCCTACGAGCAGTACTTC
TRBV29-1,TRBJ1-2,.,.,CSVDGGCGGYTF,TGCAGCGTTGACGGGGGCTGTGGGGGCTACACCTTC
TRBV20-1,TRBJ2-7,.,many,CSAPRTSSASYEQYF,TGCAGTGCTCCCCGTACTAGTTCGGCCTCCTACGAGCAGTACTTC
TRBV4-1,TRBJ1-2,.,.,CASSQAPRAPGVWDYGYTF,TGCGCCAGCAGCCAAGCCCCCCGGGCCCCGGGAGTATGGGACTATGGCTACACCTTC
TRBV6-2/TRBV6-3,TRBJ2-7,.,.,CASRDFRDTESYEQYF,TGTGCCAGCAGAGATTTTCGGGACACGGAATCCTACGAGCAGTACTTC
TRBV7-3,TRBJ2-1,.,.,CASSLIHQGGYGSYNEQFF,TGTGCCAGTAGCTTAATCCACCAGGGAGGTTACGGCTCCTACAATGAGCAGTTCTTC
TRBV18,TRBJ1-1,.,.,CASSPNSGLNTEAFF,TGTGCCAGCTCACCAAACTCGGGATTGAACACTGAAGCTTTCTTT
TRBV6-1,TRBJ1-5,TRBD1,many,CASSPTPPTGTNNQPQHF,TGTGCCAGCAGTCCTACGCCACCGACAGGGACGAACAATCAGCCCCAGCATTTT
TRBV5-8,TRBJ1-2,TRBD1,few,CASSKGQGAEGYTF,TGTGCCAGCAGCAAGGGACAGGGGGCGGAAGGCTACACCTTC
TRBV29-1,TRBJ2-5,.,few,CSVWDQWTQYF,TGCAGCGTTTGGGACCAGTGGACCCAGTACTTC
TRBV7-2,TRBJ1-2,.,few,CASRGRGPGYTF,TGTGCCAGCAGAGGACGGGGTCCTGGCTACACCTTC
TRBV12-3/TRBV12-4,TRBJ1-1,.,few,CASSLPSAGLNTEAFF,TGTGCCAGCAGTTTACCGTCCGCAGGGTTGAACACTGAAGCTTTCTTT
TRBV20-1,TRBJ2-1,TRBD1,few,CSARDRGTGTGNEQFF,TGCAGTGCTAGAGATCGGGGGACAGGGACCGGTAATGAGCAGTTCTTC
TRBV5-6,TRBJ2-1,.,few,CASSLAVTPSSGSYNEQFF,TGTGCCAGCAGCTTGGCAGTGACACCCTCCTCGGGCTCCTACAATGAGCAGTTCTTC
TRBV18,TRBJ2-1,TRBD2,.,CASSPSSGGGREQFF,TGTGCCAGCTCACCAAGTAGCGGGGGGGGACGTGAGCAGTTCTTC
TRBV6-5,TRBJ1-2,TRBD1,few,CASSYTGGSYGYTF,TGTGCCAGCAGTTATACAGGGGGCAGCTATGGCTACACCTTC
TRBV7-9,TRBJ2-1,TRBD2,.,CASSLTGGLPNEQFF,TGTGCCAGCAGCTTAACGGGGGGGCTCCCCAATGAGCAGTTCTTC
TRBV4-3,TRBJ1-5,.,.,CASSQDRFPTGNQPQHF,TGCGCCAGCAGCCAAGATAGGTTTCCCACGGGAAATCAGCCCCAGCATTTT
TRBV4-2,TRBJ2-2,.,.,CASSQEPRISGELFF,TGTGCCAGCAGCCAAGAGCCCAGGATATCTGGGGAGCTGTTTTTT
TRBV5-1,TRBJ2-5,TRBD1,few,CASSLPGQGLGETQYF,TGCGCCAGCAGCCTCCCAGGACAGGGGTTGGGAGAGACCCAGTACTTC
TRBV20-1,TRBJ1-2,.,.,CSARGGWRGYTF,TGCAGTGCTAGAGGGGGGTGGCGGGGCTACACCTTC
TRBV7-3,TRBJ2-1,TRBD2,.,CASSPTSGGFDEQFF,TGTGCCAGCAGCCCCACTAGCGGGGGGTTTGATGAGCAGTTCTTC
TRBV7-8,TRBJ2-7,.,many,CASSLGPSGEQYF,TGTGCCAGCAGCTTGGGACCCTCGGGGGAGCAGTACTTC
TRBV29-1,TRBJ1-2,TRBD1,.,CSVEGGRGSNYGYTF,TGCAGCGTTGAAGGAGGCAGGGGGAGTAACTATGGCTACACCTTC
TRBV7-3,TRBJ2-3,TRBD2,.,CASSLGTSRGTDTQYF,TGTGCCAGCAGCTTAGGGACTAGCCGGGGGACAGATACGCAGTATTTT
TRBV6-1,TRBJ1-2,.,.,CASTRLQTVQADYGYTF,TGTGCCAGCACCCGCCTACAGACAGTTCAAGCTGACTATGGCTACACCTTC
TRBV29-1,TRBJ2-5,.,few,CSVSSGGWQETQYF,TGCAGCGTTTCGAGCGGAGGGTGGCAAGAGACCCAGTACTTC
TRBV29-1,TRBJ2-7,TRBD1,.,CSAGTGVYEQYF,TGCAGCGCCGGGACAGGAGTCTACGAGCAGTACTTC
TRBV29-1,TRBJ2-3,TRBD1,few,CSVDQGADTQYF,TGCAGCGTTGATCAGGGGGCAGATACGCAGTATTTT
TRBV3-1,TRBJ2-3,.,.,CASSQGIRDTQYF,TGTGCCAGCAGCCAAGGAATCAGAGATACGCAGTATTTT
TRBV12-5,TRBJ1-1,.,.,CASGRPTNGGEAFF,TGTGCTAGTGGCCGCCCCACGAACGGGGGTGAAGCTTTCTTT
TRBV29-1,TRBJ1-1,.,few,CSVEISISAEAFF,TGCAGCGTTGAGATTAGTATATCGGCTGAAGCTTTCTTT
TRBV5-1,TRBJ2-3,.,.,CASSSGVVGTDTQYF,TGCGCCAGCAGCTCGGGGGTCGTAGGCACAGATACGCAGTATTTT